The entry below describes one T cell receptor beta chain. Its cognate antigen has yet to be identified. The sample holds no much larger clone one base away, and base qualities are not on file. The treatment or condition label of this sample denotes: around 19 received Ad26.COV2.S at low or high dose, single or two shots; about 5 received placebo; per-sample allocation not given. For vaccine and placebo recipients, the sequenced repertoires came from samples collected on day 63 after the first injection. In Cohort 1b, roughly 26 adults aged 18-55 years were enrolled at a single site in Boston, USA, between 29 July and 7 August 2020. Ad26.COV2.S consisted of a replication-incompetent adenovirus type 26 vector by which a prefusion-stabilized SARS-CoV-2 spike protein from the original Wuhan strain was expressed. The germline V gene yields SGHRS for CDR1 and YFSETQ for CDR2. Trimming removed 7 bases from V and 5 bases from J; the gene matches leave 10 bases unexplained. The CDR3 starts with the cysteine, ends with the phenylalanine, and has 15 residues. Just the 45-base CDR3 DNA is kept, in frame starting at base 1.

These data come from a study of Ad26.COV2.S vaccination and SARS-CoV-2 variants (dated by TCRdb to the early 2020s). Background on the whole study: Vaccine-arm donors were drawn from COV1001, a multicentre, randomized, double-blind, placebo-controlled phase I-IIa trial of Ad26.COV2.S in healthy adults. A total of approximately 30 samples were included in the TCR-sequenced set, comprising around 19 Ad26.COV2.S vaccine recipients, 5 placebo recipients and 8 SARS-CoV-2 convalescent individuals. Throughout the experiments and outcome assessment, investigators stayed blinded to trial group allocation. Ad26.COV2.S was administered intramuscularly at a dose of 5x10^10 or 1x10^11 viral particles, either as one shot or as two shots given 56 days apart. The specificity and breadth of SARS-CoV-2-reactive T cell receptors after Ad26.COV2.S vaccination were assessed by TCRbeta repertoire sequencing. Trial participants were randomized into five groups of five: low-dose or high-dose Ad26.COV2.S given once or twice, or placebo on both occasions. The study at large found these results: Higher spike-specific TCR breadth was observed in Ad26.COV2.S recipients than in placebo recipients (P = 0.0014). Comparable non-spike TCR breadth was observed between vaccine and placebo recipients, consistent with only spike being contained in the vaccine. According to the authors, total T cell responses may have been underestimated by the TCR breadth and depth analyses. The study was not powered to compare responses between vaccine doses or regimens. After vaccination, substantial breadth of spike-specific CD8+ and CD4+ T cell responses was reported.

The immunoSEQ Assay was the method used to sequence TCRbeta CDR3 regions. After extraction, genomic DNA underwent amplification by bias-controlled multiplex PCR, followed by high-throughput sequencing. Under the source paper's analysis protocol: To quantify the absolute abundance of every unique TCRbeta CDR3 region, sequences were collapsed and filtered. Usable DNA was measured by amplifying reference genes present in all nucleated cells, and TCRbeta template counts were normalized to that usable DNA to estimate T cell fraction. Repertoire TCRs were annotated as SARS-CoV-2-specific by exact matching of V gene, CDR3 amino acid sequence and J gene to a known reactive TCR set. The reference SARS-CoV-2 TCR set came from MIRA and was filtered for enrichment in COVID-19-positive ImmuneCODE repertoires, removing public or cross-reactive TCRs. Based on the MIRA antigens, annotated TCRs were further analysed at the level of specific ORF or position within ORF. Breadth was defined as annotated unique rearrangements over total unique productive rearrangements; depth was the summed frequency of those rearrangements. Two-sided Wilcoxon rank-sum tests were used to compare TCR breadth between groups. This immuneACCESS table, as held by TCRdb, lists in-frame sequences with V and J called but not all clones. Of the missing ones, under half trace to an unresolved V gene in checked studies; the others have no known cause. V and J calls and clone size are copied from that table; D and trimming were computed from the DNA. This sample holds approximately 350,000 clones; around 87% were observed only once. The ten largest clones capture roughly 3.6% of the sample.

The starting material was peripheral blood, obtained in a trial of Ad26.COV2.S vaccine versus placebo. The sequence links TRBV5-1 to TRBJ2-1, and 9 bases in between align with TRBD1. The sequence was collected from a person aged 18-65 years who received the Ad26.COV2.S COVID-19 vaccine or a placebo. The nucleotide sequence reads as follows: TGCGCCAGCTGCCCGGGACAGGGTCGCCACAATGAGCAGTTCTTC. Its product reads: CASCPGQGRHNEQFF.